This is a list of T cell receptor beta chains from one sample in a study of human T cells and chemical hapten exposure. TCRdb fed the RACE reads into MiXCR, producing one record per CDR3 protein. Of more than 250,000 distinct CDR3 sequences in the sample, approximately 8.4% were seen once. Source: whole blood, taken in connection with sensitization to the hapten diphenylcyclopropenone (DPC). Receptors originate from a woman between 35 and 50 years old with alopecia areata. Some clones in this sample may be carry-over from other donors' samples. CDR3s include the opening cysteine and the closing phenylalanine or tryptophan. D genes are given only for firm matches. For some rows the clone size is stated as once, few or many, or as a class when expanded; others skip it.

clone size: NA
J gene: TRBJ2-7
V gene: TRBV12-3/TRBV12-4
D gene: NA
CDR3 protein: CASTNGPAQREQYF
CDR3 DNA: TGTGCCAGCACTAACGGCCCAGCCCAGCGCGAGCAGTACTTC

clone size: NA
J gene: TRBJ2-5
V gene: TRBV27
D gene: NA
CDR3 protein: CASWASGLRGETQYF
CDR3 DNA: TGTGCCAGCTGGGCCTCGGGGCTCCGTGGGGAGACCCAGTACTTC

clone size: NA
J gene: TRBJ1-4
V gene: TRBV4-2
D gene: NA
CDR3 protein: CASSQDPMATNEKLFF
CDR3 DNA: TGTGCCAGCAGCCAAGATCCCATGGCAACTAATGAAAAACTGTTTTTT

clone size: few
J gene: TRBJ1-5
V gene: TRBV6-2/TRBV6-3
D gene: NA
CDR3 protein: CASSYQAQGRLSYQPQHF
CDR3 DNA: TGTGCCAGCAGTTACCAGGCCCAGGGGAGGTTGAGTTATCAGCCCCAGCATTTT

clone size: many
J gene: TRBJ2-5
V gene: TRBV2
D gene: NA
CDR3 protein: CASTRRETQYF
CDR3 DNA: TGTGCCAGCACCCGTCGAGAGACCCAGTACTTC

clone size: NA
J gene: TRBJ2-2
V gene: TRBV12-3/TRBV12-4
D gene: TRBD2
CDR3 protein: CASSTLAVNTGELFF
CDR3 DNA: TGTGCCAGCTCGACTCTAGCGGTGAACACCGGGGAGCTGTTTTTT

clone size: NA
J gene: TRBJ2-2
V gene: TRBV7-8
D gene: NA
CDR3 protein: CASSRREAGELFF
CDR3 DNA: TGTGCCAGCAGCAGGAGGGAGGCCGGGGAGCTGTTTTTT

clone size: NA
J gene: TRBJ1-5
V gene: TRBV24-1
D gene: NA
CDR3 protein: CATSDLGGADQPQHF
CDR3 DNA: TGTGCCACCAGTGATTTGGGAGGGGCTGATCAGCCCCAGCATTTT

clone size: few
J gene: TRBJ2-1
V gene: TRBV12-5
D gene: TRBD2
CDR3 protein: CASGGGLARSEQFF
CDR3 DNA: TGTGCTAGTGGTGGGGGACTAGCCCGTAGTGAGCAGTTCTTC

clone size: NA
J gene: TRBJ2-5
V gene: TRBV7-9
D gene: NA
CDR3 protein: CASSLDNYQETQYF
CDR3 DNA: TGTGCCAGCAGCTTGGACAACTACCAAGAGACCCAGTACTTC

clone size: NA
J gene: TRBJ2-4
V gene: TRBV4-1
D gene: TRBD2
CDR3 protein: CASSQGRTSGRAKNIQYF
CDR3 DNA: TGCGCCAGTTCACAGGGTAGGACTAGCGGGAGAGCCAAAAACATTCAGTACTTC

clone size: many
J gene: TRBJ2-1
V gene: TRBV14
D gene: TRBD1
CDR3 protein: CASSQRQGVTTYNEQFF
CDR3 DNA: TGTGCCAGCAGCCAACGACAGGGAGTAACTACCTACAATGAGCAGTTCTTC

clone size: few
J gene: TRBJ1-1
V gene: TRBV28
D gene: NA
CDR3 protein: CASSPPQGWTEAFF
CDR3 DNA: TGTGCCAGCAGTCCCCCCCAGGGATGGACTGAAGCTTTCTTT

clone size: NA
J gene: TRBJ1-1
V gene: TRBV6-5
D gene: NA
CDR3 protein: CASSPPAGRDTEAFF
CDR3 DNA: TGTGCCAGCAGCCCCCCCGCAGGGAGGGACACTGAAGCTTTCTTT

clone size: NA
J gene: TRBJ2-3
V gene: TRBV7-3
D gene: TRBD2
CDR3 protein: CASSSAYRLAFPRTDTQYF
CDR3 DNA: TGTGCCAGCAGCTCCGCTTATAGACTAGCCTTCCCTCGAACAGATACGCAGTATTTT

clone size: NA
J gene: TRBJ2-3
V gene: TRBV6-1
D gene: NA
CDR3 protein: CASSDGRRPSTDTQYF
CDR3 DNA: TGTGCCAGCAGTGACGGTCGCCGGCCTAGCACAGATACGCAGTATTTT

clone size: NA
J gene: TRBJ2-3
V gene: TRBV6-5
D gene: NA
CDR3 protein: CASSATWTADTQYF
CDR3 DNA: TGTGCCAGCAGTGCTACCTGGACAGCAGATACGCAGTATTTT

clone size: few
J gene: TRBJ2-3
V gene: TRBV7-2
D gene: NA
CDR3 protein: CASSRTGSSTDTQYF
CDR3 DNA: TGTGCCAGCAGCCGTACGGGGTCTAGCACAGATACGCAGTATTTT

clone size: NA
J gene: TRBJ2-1
V gene: TRBV12-3/TRBV12-4
D gene: NA
CDR3 protein: CASSLLQARGEQFF
CDR3 DNA: TGTGCCAGCAGTTTACTCCAAGCCAGGGGTGAGCAGTTCTTC

clone size: NA
J gene: TRBJ2-3
V gene: TRBV7-2
D gene: NA
CDR3 protein: CASSLNGQRTDTQYF
CDR3 DNA: TGTGCCAGCAGCTTAAACGGCCAGCGCACAGATACGCAGTATTTT

clone size: NA
J gene: TRBJ2-3
V gene: TRBV24-1
D gene: NA
CDR3 protein: CATSPGDGPTDTQYF
CDR3 DNA: TGTGCCACCAGCCCCGGGGACGGACCCACAGATACGCAGTATTTT

clone size: NA
J gene: TRBJ2-1
V gene: TRBV29-1
D gene: NA
CDR3 protein: CSVVGGLSYNEQFF
CDR3 DNA: TGCAGCGTCGTCGGTGGTCTCTCCTACAATGAGCAGTTCTTC

clone size: few
J gene: TRBJ2-1
V gene: TRBV12-3/TRBV12-4
D gene: NA
CDR3 protein: CASTKDSYNEQFF
CDR3 DNA: TGTGCCAGCACTAAGGACAGCTACAATGAGCAGTTCTTC

clone size: NA
J gene: TRBJ2-1
V gene: TRBV29-1
D gene: TRBD2
CDR3 protein: CSVSGLGAGAYNEQFF
CDR3 DNA: TGCAGCGTAAGCGGGTTAGGAGCGGGAGCTTACAATGAGCAGTTCTTC

clone size: many
J gene: TRBJ1-1
V gene: TRBV5-8
D gene: NA
CDR3 protein: CASSFPSGGGTEAFF
CDR3 DNA: TGTGCCAGCAGCTTTCCCTCCGGGGGCGGCACTGAAGCTTTCTTT

clone size: few
J gene: TRBJ1-5
V gene: TRBV2
D gene: TRBD1
CDR3 protein: CASRARQGGGVQPQHF
CDR3 DNA: TGTGCCAGCAGGGCGAGACAGGGAGGGGGGGTTCAGCCCCAGCATTTT

clone size: few
J gene: TRBJ2-1
V gene: TRBV29-1
D gene: NA
CDR3 protein: CSVEDLKSGEQDNEQFF
CDR3 DNA: TGCAGCGTTGAAGATCTAAAGTCAGGGGAGCAGGACAATGAGCAGTTCTTC

clone size: many
J gene: TRBJ2-7
V gene: TRBV7-2
D gene: NA
CDR3 protein: CASSFGGDAYEQYF
CDR3 DNA: TGTGCCAGCAGCTTCGGCGGAGACGCCTACGAGCAGTACTTC

clone size: few
J gene: TRBJ2-6
V gene: TRBV9
D gene: TRBD1
CDR3 protein: CASSAGQTSGANVLTF
CDR3 DNA: TGTGCCAGCAGCGCGGGACAGACCTCTGGGGCCAACGTCCTGACTTTC

clone size: few
J gene: TRBJ2-5
V gene: TRBV5-1
D gene: NA
CDR3 protein: CASSSTVSQETQYF
CDR3 DNA: TGCGCCAGCAGCTCGACGGTTTCCCAAGAGACCCAGTACTTC

clone size: NA
J gene: TRBJ2-5
V gene: TRBV24-1
D gene: NA
CDR3 protein: CATSDSSSRLGEETQYF
CDR3 DNA: TGTGCCACCAGTGATTCTTCTTCTCGTTTGGGGGAAGAGACCCAGTACTTC

clone size: few
J gene: TRBJ2-3
V gene: TRBV21-1
D gene: NA
CDR3 protein: CASSKRDETKLTDTQYF
CDR3 DNA: TGTGCCAGCAGCAAAAGGGACGAGACTAAACTCACAGATACGCAGTATTTT

clone size: NA
J gene: TRBJ2-7
V gene: TRBV5-1
D gene: TRBD2
CDR3 protein: CASGQGLAAYEQYF
CDR3 DNA: TGCGCCAGCGGACAAGGACTAGCGGCCTACGAGCAGTACTTC

clone size: NA
J gene: TRBJ1-5
V gene: TRBV5-1
D gene: NA
CDR3 protein: CASSPGRDSNQPQHF
CDR3 DNA: TGCGCCAGCAGCCCTGGACGGGATAGCAATCAGCCCCAGCATTTT

clone size: few
J gene: TRBJ2-1
V gene: TRBV14
D gene: NA
CDR3 protein: CASSQGGVSSYNEQFF
CDR3 DNA: TGTGCCAGCAGCCAAGGGGGAGTGAGCTCCTACAATGAGCAGTTCTTC

clone size: many
J gene: TRBJ2-2
V gene: TRBV27
D gene: TRBD2
CDR3 protein: CASSPRTRSVAGELFF
CDR3 DNA: TGTGCCAGCAGTCCGCGGACTAGGTCAGTGGCCGGGGAGCTGTTTTTT

clone size: many
J gene: TRBJ2-7
V gene: TRBV4-2
D gene: NA
CDR3 protein: CASSQARGLYSYEQYF
CDR3 DNA: TGTGCCAGCAGCCAAGCTAGAGGACTTTACAGCTACGAGCAGTACTTC

clone size: few
J gene: TRBJ2-2
V gene: TRBV6-6
D gene: NA
CDR3 protein: CASSYSVVSSGELFF
CDR3 DNA: TGTGCCAGCAGTTACTCGGTGGTGTCGTCCGGGGAGCTGTTTTTT

clone size: NA
J gene: TRBJ2-2
V gene: TRBV30
D gene: TRBD1
CDR3 protein: CAWRRPGTAVTGELFF
CDR3 DNA: TGTGCCTGGAGGAGGCCCGGGACAGCCGTTACCGGGGAGCTGTTTTTT

clone size: NA
J gene: TRBJ1-5
V gene: TRBV11-2
D gene: NA
CDR3 protein: CASSGQAQGQPQHF
CDR3 DNA: TGTGCCAGCAGCGGGCAGGCACAAGGTCAGCCCCAGCATTTT